Below, 11 T cell receptor beta chains from the same sample are listed, as sequenced in a study of T cell repertoires in cytomegalovirus infection. One entry per CDR3 protein results from TCRdb running MiXCR on the reads. The sample consists of approximately 500,000 distinct CDR3 sequences, 15% to 20% of them appearing once. Input material: CD8+ T cells from PBMCs. These receptors were collected from a human donor in good health (CMV status not recorded). Some clones in this sample may be carry-over from other donors' samples.

This clonotype was seen a few times. This chain connects TRBV27 to TRBJ1-4, with D perhaps matching TRBD1 (5 bases). Germline V gene lookup returns CDR1 MNHEY and CDR2 SMNVEV (reference sequence). V was pared by 2 bases and J by 5 bases, with 6 bases between. This CDR3 comprises 13 residues. CDR3 DNA sequence: TGTGCCAGCAGTTTAAAGGGGAATGAAAAACTGTTTTTT. Translating gives CASSLKGNEKLFF.

This clonotype was seen ten or more times. This sequence joins TRBV2 and TRBJ1-1; D is ambiguous. Trimming left V 1 base short and J 1 base short, with 4 bases between. This CDR3 spans 13 amino acids. Looked up from germline, CDR1 is SNHLY and CDR2 is FYNNEI. This CDR3 is CASSEVGNTEAFF. Written as DNA, the CDR3 is TGTGCCAGCAGTGAAGTTGGGAACACTGAAGCTTTCTTT.

Many counts were recorded for this clonotype. This chain links TRBV7-6 with TRBJ2-3; 12 bases map to TRBD2. Looked up from germline, CDR1 is SGHVS and CDR2 is FNYEAQ. After removal of 5 bases from V and 2 bases from J, the junction contained 5 bases not matched to a gene. The CDR3 totals 16 residues. CDR3 nucleotide sequence: TGTGCCAGCAGCCATCCTAGCGGGGGGGCCACAGATACGCAGTATTTT. Protein product: CASSHPSGGATDTQYF.

This clonotype was picked up many times. The chain carries TRBV7-9 and TRBJ2-3; the match to TRBD2 covers 14 bases. Per the germline V gene, CDR1 is SEHNR and CDR2 is FQNEAQ (reference sequence). V was clipped by 5 bases and J by 4 bases; unmatched bases: 5. The CDR3 extends over 16 amino acids. The CDR3 nucleotides read TGTGCCAGCAGCCCCGGGACTAGCGGGAGTCCAGATACGCAGTATTTT. It encodes CASSPGTSGSPDTQYF.

This clonotype came up many times. This chain uses TRBV7-9 with TRBJ2-7; D possibly corresponds to TRBD1 (5 bases). The CDR3 extends over 13 amino acids. The germline V gene encodes CDR1 SEHNR and CDR2 FQNEAQ (reference sequence). Trimming took off 7 bases at V and 3 bases at J, with 13 bases between the two ends. In DNA form, the CDR3 reads TGTGCCAGCACCCTGGACACAAACTACGAGCAGTACTTC. Amino acids: CASTLDTNYEQYF. Supplemented by reference TRBV7-9 and TRBJ2-7, the full variable domain reads DTGVSQNPRHKITKRGQNVTFRCDPISEHNRLYWYRQTLGQGPEFLTYFQNEAQLEKSRLLSDRFSAERPKGSFSTLEIQRTEQGDSAMYLCASTLDTNYEQYFGPGTRLTVT.

The gene calls are TRBV6-5 and TRBJ1-2; a possible D gene is TRBD1 (6 bases). The CDR3 has 17 residues. Per the germline V gene, CDR1 is MNHEY and CDR2 is SVGAGI. The V gene lost 6 bases and the J gene lost 6 bases, with 26 bases spanning the gap. The CDR3 nucleotides are TGTGCCAGCAGCCTTGATTCCCCAACACGGGGGCTGGATGGCTACACCTTC. It encodes CASSLDSPTRGLDGYTF.

The rearrangement joins TRBV15 to TRBJ1-3; D not resolved. V lost 1 base and J lost 4, with 11 bases in between. Germline assignment: CDR1 LNHNV and CDR2 YYDKDF (reference sequence). The CDR3 runs to 15 residues. The CDR3 region is CATSRGDPPGNTIYF. The CDR3 nucleotides read TGTGCCACCAGCAGAGGAGACCCACCGGGAAACACCATATATTTT.

The genes are TRBV28 and TRBJ1-1; the D is unclear. CDR3 length equals 15 residues. Trimming took off 4 bases at V and 1 base at J, with 13 bases between the two ends. Germline lookup yields CDR1 MDHEN and CDR2 SYDVKM. CDR3 in amino acids: CASSWQPTGNTEAFF. The CDR3 nucleotides are TGTGCCAGCAGTTGGCAACCCACGGGGAACACTGAAGCTTTCTTT. The variable domain in full, with the rest retrieved from reference TRBV28 and TRBJ1-1, is DVKVTQSSRYLVKRTGEKVFLECVQDMDHENMFWYRQDPGLGLRLIYFSYDVKMKEKGDIPEGYSVSREKKERFSLILESASTNQTSMYLCASSWQPTGNTEAFFGQGTRLTVV.

The chain recombines TRBV15 with TRBJ2-1; D perhaps matches TRBD2 (5 bases). Germline CDR1 and CDR2: LNHNV and YYDKDF (reference sequence). V was trimmed by 1 base and J by 6 bases, leaving 10 bases between them. The CDR3 extends over 14 amino acids. The CDR3 spells CATSRVTGSNEQFF. CDR3 nucleotide sequence: TGTGCCACCAGCAGAGTAACGGGGAGCAATGAGCAGTTCTTC.

V and J are TRBV6-5 and TRBJ1-1, with TRBD1 identical over 8 bases. Germline CDR1 reads MNHEY; CDR2 reads SVGAGI. After removal of 7 bases from V and 1 base from J, the junction contained 11 bases not matched to a gene. The length of the CDR3 is 16 residues. For the CDR3, the DNA is TGTGCCAGCACGCGGGGGACAGGCTTTAGGAACACTGAAGCTTTCTTT. This translates into CASTRGTGFRNTEAFF.

This sequence joins TRBV27 and TRBJ2-3; D perhaps matches TRBD1 (6 bases). This CDR3 contains 14 residues. CDR1 is MNHEY, CDR2 SMNVEV, per germline (reference sequence). V was pared by 9 bases and J by 1 base, with 14 bases between. The CDR3 here is CARDLAGGTDTQYF. For the CDR3, the DNA is TGTGCCAGAGACCTCGCAGGGGGCACAGATACGCAGTATTTT.